The clone carrying this T cell receptor beta chain has just a few counts. Its antigen is currently unknown. Naive CD4+ cells had CD25+ Tregs removed. Study-level findings and limits: Tumor Tregs overlapped most with tumor, then blood, naive CD4+ cells.

Semi-nested PCR with Nested Universal Primer A followed constant-region reverse priming of full-length variable regions. TCRdb passed the 5' RACE reads through MiXCR, listing each CDR3 protein once. The sample carries over 55,000 distinct CDR3 sequences, 30% recorded once. This clonotype was sampled from a female donor with breast cancer. The sample taken for sequencing was tumor-infiltrating naive CD4+ T cells sorted from the breast tumor. Documented subset: naive CD4+ T cells, CD4+CD45RA+CD25-.

The CDR3 loop reads CASSKVRLAGDNEQFF. The CDR3 DNA sequence: TGTGCCAGCAGCAAAGTACGACTAGCGGGGGACAATGAGCAGTTCTTC. J is TRBJ2-1 and V is TRBV21-1; the DNA was not compared with TRBD2, the D call given in the table. TRBV21-1 has pseudogene status. The CDR3 runs to 16 residues.